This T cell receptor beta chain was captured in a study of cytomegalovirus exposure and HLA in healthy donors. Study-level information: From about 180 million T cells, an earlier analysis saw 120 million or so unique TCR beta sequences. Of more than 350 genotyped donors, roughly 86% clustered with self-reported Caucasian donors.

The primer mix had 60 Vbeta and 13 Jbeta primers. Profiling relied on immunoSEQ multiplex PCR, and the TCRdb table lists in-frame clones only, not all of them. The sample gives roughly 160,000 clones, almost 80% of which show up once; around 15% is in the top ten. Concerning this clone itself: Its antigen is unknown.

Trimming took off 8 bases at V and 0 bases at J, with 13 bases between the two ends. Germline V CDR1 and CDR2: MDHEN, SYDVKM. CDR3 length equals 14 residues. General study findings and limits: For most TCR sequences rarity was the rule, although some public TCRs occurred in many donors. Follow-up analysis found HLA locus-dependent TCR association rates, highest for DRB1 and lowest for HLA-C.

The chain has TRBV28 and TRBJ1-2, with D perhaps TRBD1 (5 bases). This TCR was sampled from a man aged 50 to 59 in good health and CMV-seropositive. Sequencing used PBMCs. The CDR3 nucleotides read TGTGCCAGCCACCCCCCGGGGGCTAACTATGGCTACACCTTC. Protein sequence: CASHPPGANYGYTF.